A single sample is the source of the 6 T cell receptor beta chains below, sequenced in a study of tumor-infiltrating lymphocytes in primary liver carcinoma. Researchers drew blood RNA from unsorted whole blood and extracted germline DNA as well. From around 530 ng of total RNA, TCR beta-specific cDNA was reverse-transcribed using a constant-region primer. Three nested multiplex PCR rounds, a slightly modified ARM-PCR method, built the TCR beta libraries. A C-beta reverse primer and TRBV1-TRBV30 forward primers served in each of the first two PCR rounds, at roughly 10 cycles apiece. Each CDR3 protein gets one entry after TCRdb re-called the multiplex PCR reads with MiXCR. This table has about 310,000 distinct CDR3 sequences, roughly three fifths appearing once. The material sequenced was peripheral blood. The receptors come from a woman under 40 with primary liver carcinoma and hepatitis B virus infection.

In the case of this clonotype: The junction shows a germline mismatch at one end, possibly a read error. This chain joins TRBV4-1 and TRBJ2-1; TRBD2 agrees at 8 bases. Germline CDR1 and CDR2: MGHRA and YSYEKL. The CDR3 is 15 amino acids. The CDR3 spells CASNQLAATYNDQFF. CDR3 nucleotides: TGTGCCAGCAACCAACTAGCGGCGACCTACAATGATCAGTTCTTC.

For this clonotype: With a much larger clone just one base away, this may be a read error. The chain is built from TRBV12-3 or TRBV12-4 and TRBJ2-7; D may be TRBD1 (5 bases). This CDR3 region has 12 residues. The germline V and J ends were trimmed by 4 bases and 3 bases, with 7 bases remaining between them. CDR3 in DNA: TGTGCCAGCAGTTATGGACACTACGAGCAGTACTTC. Translating gives CASSYGHYEQYF.

Of note for this clonotype: The junction shows a germline mismatch at one end, possibly a read error. This chain connects TRBV12-3 or TRBV12-4 to TRBJ1-5, with D possibly matching TRBD1 (5 bases). The CDR3 spans 13 residues. CDR3 nucleotide sequence: TGTGTCAGCAACCTGGGGGGAAATCAGCCCCAGCATTTT. This codes for CVSNLGGNQPQHF.

A word on this clonotype: Since a much larger clone is just one base distant, this may be a read error. In DNA, the CDR3 is TGTGCCAGCAGTCAGGGTCCCGATGGCTATAGCTACACCTTC. Protein sequence: CASSQGPDGYSYTF. The V call is TRBV12-3 or TRBV12-4, the J call TRBJ1-2, with a weak D call TRBD1 (5 bases). The CDR3 runs 14 residues.

As concerns this clonotype: A junction end diverges from the germline sequence, so it may reflect a read error. V and J are TRBV11-2 and TRBJ1-1; a possible D gene is TRBD1 (6 bases). The CDR3 length is 13 residues. Germline V lookup: CDR1 SGHAT, CDR2 FQNNGV. The CDR3 loop reads CANSLEGDTEAFF. DNA for the CDR3: TGTGCCAACAGCTTAGAGGGGGACACTGAGGCTTTCTTT.

This clonotype was detected ten times or more. The chain recombines TRBV11-3 with TRBJ2-6, with D possibly TRBD2 on 5 matching bases. The CDR3 extends over 15 amino acids. Deletions cut 0 bases from V and 2 bases from J, with 5 bases between. From germline, CDR1 is SGHNT and CDR2 YENEEA. As DNA, the CDR3 is TGTGCCAGCAGCTTAGAGAGGGCTGGGGCCAACGTCCTGACTTTC. Its protein is CASSLERAGANVLTF.